This T cell receptor beta chain emerged from a study of post-analysis software for immune sequencing data. Study details: Included among the disease courses, which were recorded for the cohort, were relapsing-remitting, secondary progressive and progressive-relapsing multiple sclerosis. Points from the study as a whole: Roughly five TRBV segments were significantly more frequent in patients than in controls. TRBV5-6, TRBV5-1 and TRBV20-1 were among these segments. Samples sharing a preparation batch grouped tightly together when assessed by F measure.

The germline gives CDR1 SGHTA, CDR2 FQGNSA. The CDR3 is 14 residues long. Between the trimmed V and J ends, which lost 3 bases and 7 bases, there was a span of 13 bases. This clonotype has more than one count but fewer than ten. The antigen remains undetermined. Carried by the TCR beta cDNA libraries were unique molecular identifiers. Hundreds of thousands of cDNA molecules came from around 1 to 10 million T cells. TCRdb fed the PCR reads into MiXCR, producing one record per CDR3 protein. Found here are fewer than 850,000 distinct CDR3 sequences, around 27% of them singletons; the top ten hold 0.56%. The sample comprised blood. V is TRBV7-2 and J is TRBJ2-1; possibly TRBD2 for D (6 bases). This receptor was taken from a girl between 10 and 17 years old with multiple sclerosis. The CDR3 DNA reads TGTGCCAGCAGCTTCCGCGGGATGGCAAATGAGCAGTTCTTC. Translating it yields CASSFRGMANEQFF.